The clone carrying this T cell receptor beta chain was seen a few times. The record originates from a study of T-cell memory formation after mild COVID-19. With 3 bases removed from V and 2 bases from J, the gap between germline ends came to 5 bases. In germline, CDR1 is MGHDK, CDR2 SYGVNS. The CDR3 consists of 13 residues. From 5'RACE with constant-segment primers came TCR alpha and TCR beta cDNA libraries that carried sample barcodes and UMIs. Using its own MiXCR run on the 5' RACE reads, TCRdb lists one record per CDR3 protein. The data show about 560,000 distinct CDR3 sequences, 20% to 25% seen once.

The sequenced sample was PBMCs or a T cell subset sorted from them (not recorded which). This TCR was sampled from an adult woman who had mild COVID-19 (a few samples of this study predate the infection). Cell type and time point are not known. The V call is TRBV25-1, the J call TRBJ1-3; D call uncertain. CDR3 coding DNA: TGTGCCAGCAGTGACTGGACTGGAAACACCATATATTTT. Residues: CASSDWTGNTIYF.